Listed below are T cell receptor beta chains from one sample, sequenced in a study of spatial heterogeneity in lung cancer. TCRdb re-analysed the 5' RACE reads in MiXCR, keeping a single row per CDR3 protein. Of approximately 47,000 distinct CDR3 sequences detected, less than 9% appear once; the ten largest clones hold about 12%. The starting material was PBMCs, obtained at surgery. These receptors were obtained from a female donor with early-stage non-small cell lung cancer. Each CDR3 is given with its conserved first and last residue. D genes are given only for firm matches. Rows may omit the clone size; those that give it use once, few, many or a size class.

clone_size,j_call,d_call,v_call,cdr3_nt,cdr3_aa
-,TRBJ2-5,-,TRBV4-3,TGCGCCAGCAGCCAACCCCAAGGGCCTTCAGAGACCCAGTACTTC,CASSQPQGPSETQYF
many,TRBJ2-1,-,TRBV11-2,TGTGCCAGCAGCTTAGATCTGGGGATTCCTGAGCAGTTCTTC,CASSLDLGIPEQFF
few,TRBJ2-3,TRBD2,TRBV19,TGTGCCAGTAGACCCGGCCCTAGCGGGGGAGTCACAGATACGCAGTATTTT,CASRPGPSGGVTDTQYF
many,TRBJ2-1,-,TRBV7-2,TGTGCCAGCAGGTCCGCGGGGGCCCTATACAATGAGCAGTTCTTC,CASRSAGALYNEQFF
many,TRBJ2-1,TRBD1,TRBV6-2/TRBV6-3,TGTGCCAGCAGAAGTAACAGGGGCCGAGGCTACAATGAGCAGTTCTTC,CASRSNRGRGYNEQFF
few,TRBJ1-6,TRBD1,TRBV12-3/TRBV12-4,TGTGCCAGCAGTTTGGGGACAGATAATTCACCCCTCCACTTT,CASSLGTDNSPLHF
many,TRBJ2-5,TRBD2,TRBV12-3/TRBV12-4,TGTGCCAGCAGTTTCTTCGGGACTAGCGGGGCTCAAGAGACCCAGTACTTC,CASSFFGTSGAQETQYF
few,TRBJ2-3,-,TRBV20-1,TGCAGTGTTAGCGGACGGGGCACAGATACGCAGTATTTT,CSVSGRGTDTQYF
many,TRBJ2-7,TRBD1,TRBV20-1,TGCAGTGCCAGAGCCGAGACAGGGTTTTCCTACGAGCAGTACTTC,CSARAETGFSYEQYF
few,TRBJ1-1,-,TRBV10-3,TGTGCCATCAGTGAGTCAGGGCAGAGACCCACCCCCACTGAAGCTTTCTTT,CAISESGQRPTPTEAFF
-,TRBJ1-4,-,TRBV4-3,TGCGCCAGCAGCCAAGATCGAAACGGTGAAAAACTGTTTTTT,CASSQDRNGEKLFF
few,TRBJ2-7,TRBD1,TRBV5-1,TGCGCCAGCAGCTCTTCAGGGGGCACTTCCTACGAGCAGTACTTC,CASSSSGGTSYEQYF
many,TRBJ2-1,-,TRBV7-9,TGTGCCAGCAGCTTAAGGTCAGAGTACAATGAGCAGTTCTTC,CASSLRSEYNEQFF
many,TRBJ1-1,-,TRBV30,TGTGCCTGGACCCTCGACAGCATTAACACTGAAGCTTTCTTT,CAWTLDSINTEAFF
many,TRBJ2-1,-,TRBV14,TGTGCCAGCAGCCAAGACGGGCGGGAATACAATGAGCAGTTCTTC,CASSQDGREYNEQFF
few,TRBJ2-1,-,TRBV20-1,TGCAGTGCCAACCCCGAGGGAGGGGGGCGCGGCTACAATGAGCAGTTCTTC,CSANPEGGGRGYNEQFF
-,TRBJ1-3,-,TRBV11-3,TGTGCCAGCAGCTTAAGCAGGCACTCTGGAAACACCATATATTTT,CASSLSRHSGNTIYF
-,TRBJ1-3,-,TRBV19,TGTGCCAGTAACTACGACATTAGCTCTGGAAACACCATATATTTT,CASNYDISSGNTIYF
-,TRBJ2-7,-,TRBV4-1,TGCGCCAGCAGCCAAGATCCTAGCAACTCCTACGAGCAGTACTTC,CASSQDPSNSYEQYF
many,TRBJ2-5,-,TRBV11-2,TGTGCCAGCAGCCCGACCGGGGCAGTGAGACTACAAGAGACCCAGTACTTC,CASSPTGAVRLQETQYF
-,TRBJ2-5,-,TRBV18,TGTGCCAGCTTACCACCCGGGTGGGGAGGCGAAGAGACCCAGTACTTC,CASLPPGWGGEETQYF
-,TRBJ2-3,-,TRBV2,TGTGCCAGCAGTGATCGTCCCGATTCGGATACGCAGTATTTT,CASSDRPDSDTQYF
-,TRBJ2-7,-,TRBV28,TGTGCCAGCAGTTTAAGCTGGGGCTCCTACGAGCAGTACTTC,CASSLSWGSYEQYF
-,TRBJ2-7,TRBD2,TRBV7-2,TGTGCCAGCAGCTTAAGCGGGGGGTTCTCCTACGAGCAGTACTTC,CASSLSGGFSYEQYF
few,TRBJ2-2,TRBD1,TRBV20-1,TGCAGTGCCCTACGCCCCCCCGGACAGGGCGGGGCCGGGGAGCTGTTTTTT,CSALRPPGQGGAGELFF
many,TRBJ1-2,TRBD1,TRBV4-1,TGCGCCAGCAGCCAAGGGTCCGGGACAGGGGATGGCTACACCTTC,CASSQGSGTGDGYTF
few,TRBJ2-1,-,TRBV5-1,TGCGCCAGCAGCTTGGTTTGGGGAGGGTTCTTC,CASSLVWGGFF
few,TRBJ2-1,-,TRBV7-2,TGTGCCAGCAGCTTAGCGAGCCTAGGAAGCCCTGAGCAGTTCTTC,CASSLASLGSPEQFF
-,TRBJ1-4,-,TRBV5-6,TGTGCCAGCAGCCAGACAGGCAGAGTGTACCAAACTAATGAAAAACTGTTTTTT,CASSQTGRVYQTNEKLFF
many,TRBJ1-5,-,TRBV20-1,TGCAGTGCTCGAAAGGGTGGCAATCAGCCCCAGCATTTT,CSARKGGNQPQHF
few,TRBJ2-7,-,TRBV7-2,TGTGCCAGCAGCCGAACTTCCTACGAGCAGTACTTC,CASSRTSYEQYF
many,TRBJ2-1,TRBD2,TRBV6-2/TRBV6-3,TGTGCCAGCAAGGGGTTACAGCGGGGCGACTACAATGAGCAGTTCTTC,CASKGLQRGDYNEQFF
few,TRBJ2-7,TRBD1,TRBV4-2,TGTGCCAGCAGCCAAGCTGCGACAGGGTCAATTAACGAGCAGTACTTC,CASSQAATGSINEQYF
few,TRBJ2-1,-,TRBV7-9,TGTGCCAGCAGGGGAGGACAGGTCTACAATGAGCAGTTCTTC,CASRGGQVYNEQFF
-,TRBJ2-5,-,TRBV9,TGTGCCAGCAGCGTAGACCATCTCCCAGGGGGGGCCCAGTACTTC,CASSVDHLPGGAQYF
-,TRBJ2-1,TRBD1,TRBV7-8,TGTGCCAGCAGCGGACAGGGGGCTACCTCCTACAATGAGCAGTTCTTC,CASSGQGATSYNEQFF
-,TRBJ1-4,-,TRBV2,TGTGCCAGCAGTTTTCATGAAAAACTGTTTTTT,CASSFHEKLFF